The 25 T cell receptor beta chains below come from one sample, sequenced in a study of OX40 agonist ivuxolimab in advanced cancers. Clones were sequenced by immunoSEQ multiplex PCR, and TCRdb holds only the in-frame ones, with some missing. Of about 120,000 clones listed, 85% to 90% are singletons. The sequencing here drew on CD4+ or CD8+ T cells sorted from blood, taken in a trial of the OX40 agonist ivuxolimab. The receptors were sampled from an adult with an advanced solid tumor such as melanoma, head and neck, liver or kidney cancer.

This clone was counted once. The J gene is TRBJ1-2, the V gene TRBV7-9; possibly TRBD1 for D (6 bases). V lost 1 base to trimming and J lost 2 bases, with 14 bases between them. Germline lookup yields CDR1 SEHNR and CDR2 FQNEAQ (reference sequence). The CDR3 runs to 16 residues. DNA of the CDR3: TGTGCCAGCAGCTTAGAAGGGGGTCGGTTAAACTATGGCTACACCTTC. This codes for CASSLEGGRLNYGYTF.

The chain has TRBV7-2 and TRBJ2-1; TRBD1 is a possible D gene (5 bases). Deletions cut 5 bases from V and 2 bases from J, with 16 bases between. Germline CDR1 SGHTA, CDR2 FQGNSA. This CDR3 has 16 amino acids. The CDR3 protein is CASSKDRSLTYNEQFF. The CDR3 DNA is TGTGCCAGCAGCAAAGACAGATCTCTAACCTACAATGAGCAGTTCTTC.

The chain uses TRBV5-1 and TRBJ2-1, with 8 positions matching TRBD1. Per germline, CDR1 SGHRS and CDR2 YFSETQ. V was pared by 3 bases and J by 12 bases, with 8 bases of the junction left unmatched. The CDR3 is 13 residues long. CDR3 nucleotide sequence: TGCGCCAGCAGCTACCAGGGGGCCGAGGGGCAGTTCTTC. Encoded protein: CASSYQGAEGQFF.

The chain's CDR3 is CASSGQGSSYNSPLHF. CDR3 nucleotide sequence: TGTGCCAGCAGTGGGCAGGGGAGCTCCTATAATTCACCCCTCCACTTT. The V call is TRBV25-1, the J call TRBJ1-6; possible D gene TRBD1, 6 bases. CDR1 and CDR2 from the germline V gene are MGHDK and SYGVNS. V was cut by 4 bases and J by 0 bases, with 10 bases left in between. CDR3 size: 16 residues.

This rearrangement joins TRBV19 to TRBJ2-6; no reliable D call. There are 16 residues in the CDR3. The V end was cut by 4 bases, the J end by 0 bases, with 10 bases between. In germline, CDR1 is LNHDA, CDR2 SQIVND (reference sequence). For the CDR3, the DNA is TGTGCCAGTAGTAGCCACATGGCCTCTGGGGCCAACGTCCTGACTTTC. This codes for CASSSHMASGANVLTF.

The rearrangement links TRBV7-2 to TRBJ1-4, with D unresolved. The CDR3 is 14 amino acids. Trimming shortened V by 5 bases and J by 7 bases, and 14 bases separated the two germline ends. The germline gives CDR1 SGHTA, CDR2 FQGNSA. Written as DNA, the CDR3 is TGTGCCAGCAGCCCCGCGGGGATAGGTGAAAAACTGTTTTTT. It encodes CASSPAGIGEKLFF.

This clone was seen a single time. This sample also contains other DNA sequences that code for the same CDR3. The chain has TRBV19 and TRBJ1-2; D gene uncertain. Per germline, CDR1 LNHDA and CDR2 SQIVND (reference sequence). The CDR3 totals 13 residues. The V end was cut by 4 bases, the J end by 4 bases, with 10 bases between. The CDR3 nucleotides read TGTGCCAGTAGTACGAGAGATACCTATGGCTACACCTTC. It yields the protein CASSTRDTYGYTF.

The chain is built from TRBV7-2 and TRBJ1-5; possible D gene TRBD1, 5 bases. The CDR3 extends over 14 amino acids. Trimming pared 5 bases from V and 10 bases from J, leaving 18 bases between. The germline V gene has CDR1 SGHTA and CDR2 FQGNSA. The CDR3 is CASSDEQGAQPQHF. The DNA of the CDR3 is TGTGCCAGCAGCGATGAGCAGGGAGCCCAACCCCAGCATTTT. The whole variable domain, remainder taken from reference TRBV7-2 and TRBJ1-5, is GAGVSQSPSNKVTEKGKDVELRCDPISGHTALYWYRQSLGQGLEFLIYFQGNSAPDKSGLPSDRFSAERTGGSVSTLTIQRTQQEDSAVYLCASSDEQGAQPQHFGDGTRLSIL.

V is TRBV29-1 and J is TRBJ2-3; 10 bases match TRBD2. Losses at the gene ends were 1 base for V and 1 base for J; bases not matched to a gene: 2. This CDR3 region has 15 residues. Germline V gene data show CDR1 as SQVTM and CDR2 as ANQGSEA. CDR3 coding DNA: TGCAGCGTTGAAGGCAGCGGGGGGGGCACAGATACGCAGTATTTT. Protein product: CSVEGSGGGTDTQYF.

The CDR3 nucleotides read TGTGCCAGCAGCCCAAGCTCTGGAAACACCATATATTTT. This translates into CASSPSSGNTIYF. V gene TRBV11-2 combines with J gene TRBJ1-3; no definite D call. V dropped 5 bases and J dropped 0 bases, with 5 bases sitting between them. From germline, CDR1 is SGHAT and CDR2 FQNNGV. The CDR3 length is 13 residues.

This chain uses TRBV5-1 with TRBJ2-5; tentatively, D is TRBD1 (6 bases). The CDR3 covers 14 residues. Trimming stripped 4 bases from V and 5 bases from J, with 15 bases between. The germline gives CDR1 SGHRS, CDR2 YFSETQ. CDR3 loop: CASSLNTGSETQYF. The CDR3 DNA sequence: TGCGCCAGCAGCCTTAACACAGGGTCGGAGACCCAGTACTTC.

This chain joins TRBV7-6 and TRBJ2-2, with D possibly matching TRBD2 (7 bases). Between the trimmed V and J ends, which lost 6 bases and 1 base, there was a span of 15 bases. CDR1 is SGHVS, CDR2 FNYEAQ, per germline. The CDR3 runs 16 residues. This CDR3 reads CASRGGGLWNTGELFF. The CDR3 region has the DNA TGTGCCAGCAGAGGGGGAGGGCTATGGAACACCGGGGAGCTGTTTTTT.

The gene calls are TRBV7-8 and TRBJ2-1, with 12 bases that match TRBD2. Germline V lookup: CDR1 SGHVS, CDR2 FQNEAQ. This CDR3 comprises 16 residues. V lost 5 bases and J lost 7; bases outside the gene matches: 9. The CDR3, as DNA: TGTGCCAGCAGCCAAAGCTGGCTAGCGGGGGGGAATGAGCAGTTCTTC. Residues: CASSQSWLAGGNEQFF. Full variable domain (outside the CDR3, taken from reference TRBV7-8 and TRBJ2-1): GAGVSQSPRYKVAKRGQDVALRCDPISGHVSLFWYQQALGQGPEFLTYFQNEAQLDKSGLPSDRFFAERPEGSVSTLKIQRTQQEDSAVYLCASSQSWLAGGNEQFFGPGTRLTVL.

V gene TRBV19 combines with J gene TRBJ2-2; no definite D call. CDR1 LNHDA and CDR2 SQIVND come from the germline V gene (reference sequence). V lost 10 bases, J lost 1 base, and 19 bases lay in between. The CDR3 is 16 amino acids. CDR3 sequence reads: CATHSIWAVNTGELFF. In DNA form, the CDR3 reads TGTGCCACACACTCTATTTGGGCCGTGAACACCGGGGAGCTGTTTTTT.

CDR3 sequence: CAWGLGGANEKLFF. The CDR3 region has the DNA TGTGCCTGGGGCTTAGGGGGGGCTAATGAAAAACTGTTTTTT. The rearrangement uses TRBV30 and TRBJ1-4; possibly TRBD1 for D (6 bases). The V end was cut by 5 bases, the J end by 3 bases, with 13 bases between. This CDR3 is 14 amino acids long. Germline V lookup: CDR1 GTSNPN, CDR2 SVGIG (reference sequence).

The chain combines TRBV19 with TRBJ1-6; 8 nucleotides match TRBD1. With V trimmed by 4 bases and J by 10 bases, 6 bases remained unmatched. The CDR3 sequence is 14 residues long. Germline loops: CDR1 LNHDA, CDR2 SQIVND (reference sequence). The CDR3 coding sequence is TGTGCCAGTAGTACCGGACAGGGAGTATCACCCCTCCACTTT. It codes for CASSTGQGVSPLHF.

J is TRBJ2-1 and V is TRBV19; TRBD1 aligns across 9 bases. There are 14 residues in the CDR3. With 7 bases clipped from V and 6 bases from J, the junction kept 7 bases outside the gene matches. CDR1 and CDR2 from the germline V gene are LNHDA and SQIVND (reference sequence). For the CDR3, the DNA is TGTGCCAGTATGAGGACAGGGGTTGCCAATGAGCAGTTCTTC. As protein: CASMRTGVANEQFF.

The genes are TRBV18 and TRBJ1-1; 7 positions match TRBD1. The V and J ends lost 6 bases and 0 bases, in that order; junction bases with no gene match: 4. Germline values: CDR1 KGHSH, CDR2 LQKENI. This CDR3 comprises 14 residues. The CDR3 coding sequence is TGTGCCAGCTCTTCGGACAGGATGAACACTGAAGCTTTCTTT. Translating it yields CASSSDRMNTEAFF.

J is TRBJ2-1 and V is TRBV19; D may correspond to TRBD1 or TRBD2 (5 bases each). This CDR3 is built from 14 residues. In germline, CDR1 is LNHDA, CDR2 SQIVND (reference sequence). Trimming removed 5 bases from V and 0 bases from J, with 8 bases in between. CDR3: CASSSGPSYNEQFF. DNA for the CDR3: TGTGCCAGTAGTTCGGGACCCTCCTACAATGAGCAGTTCTTC.

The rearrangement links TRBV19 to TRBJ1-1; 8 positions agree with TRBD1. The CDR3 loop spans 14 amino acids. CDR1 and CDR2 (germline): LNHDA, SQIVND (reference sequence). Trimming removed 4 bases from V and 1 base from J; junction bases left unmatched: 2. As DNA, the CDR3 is TGTGCCAGTAGTAGCGGGACAGGGAACACTGAAGCTTTCTTT. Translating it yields CASSSGTGNTEAFF.

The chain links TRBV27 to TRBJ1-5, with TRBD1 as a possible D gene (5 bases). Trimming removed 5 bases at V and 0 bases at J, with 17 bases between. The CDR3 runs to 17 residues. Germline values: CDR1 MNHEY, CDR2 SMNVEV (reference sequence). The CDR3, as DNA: TGTGCCAGCAGTCCCACCGGGACGGTCTATAGCAATCAGCCCCAGCATTTT. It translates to CASSPTGTVYSNQPQHF.

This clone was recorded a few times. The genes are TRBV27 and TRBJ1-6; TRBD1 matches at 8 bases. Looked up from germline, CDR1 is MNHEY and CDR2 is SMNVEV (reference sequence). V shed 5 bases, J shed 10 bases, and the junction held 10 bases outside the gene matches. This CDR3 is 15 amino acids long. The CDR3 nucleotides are TGTGCCAGCAGTCCATCCGGGACAGGTCGCTCACCCCTCCACTTT. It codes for CASSPSGTGRSPLHF.

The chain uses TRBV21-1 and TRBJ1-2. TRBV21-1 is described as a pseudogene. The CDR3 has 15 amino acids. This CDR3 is CASSKGSPEGQGYTF. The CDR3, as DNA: TGTGCCAGCAGCAAAGGGTCCCCGGAGGGGCAGGGCTACACCTTC.

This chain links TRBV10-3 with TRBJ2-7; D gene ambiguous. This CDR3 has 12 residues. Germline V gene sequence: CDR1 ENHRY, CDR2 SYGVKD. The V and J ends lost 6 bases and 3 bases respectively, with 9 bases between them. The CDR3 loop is CAISPPNYEQYF. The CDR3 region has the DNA TGTGCCATCAGCCCCCCGAACTACGAGCAGTACTTC.

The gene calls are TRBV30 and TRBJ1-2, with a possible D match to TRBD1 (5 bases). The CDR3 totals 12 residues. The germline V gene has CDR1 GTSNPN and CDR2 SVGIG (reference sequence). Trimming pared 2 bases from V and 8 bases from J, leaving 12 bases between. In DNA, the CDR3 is TGTGCCTGGAGTCTTCAGGGTAAAGGCTACACCTTC. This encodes CAWSLQGKGYTF.